This TCR beta chain was captured by sequencing in a study of T cell changes during pregnancy in multiple sclerosis. Sequencing was performed with immunoSEQ multiplex PCR; in TCRdb, only in-frame clones are kept and a portion is missing. Of tens of thousands of clones in the sample, about 88% are singletons; the top ten hold 3% to 4%. Only a few counts were recorded for this clone. This CDR3 spans 12 amino acids. CDR1 and CDR2 from the germline V gene are MNHEY and SVGAGI. Trimming cost V 5 bases and J 6 bases, with 10 bases left between them. The chain recombines TRBV6-5 with TRBJ1-2, with a possible D match to TRBD1 (5 bases). The material was peripheral blood, obtained in the first trimester of pregnancy. The sequence derives from a female donor in good health, enrolled as a control in a pregnancy study. The CDR3 nucleotides are TGTGCCAGCAGTACCCGCAGGGATGGCTACACCTTC. Translated: CASSTRRDGYTF.